The 16 T cell receptor beta chains reported below all come from one sample, sequenced in a study of blood T cell repertoires in COVID-19. Some clones are missing from TCRdb's copy, which holds only in-frame ones; the method was immunoSEQ multiplex PCR. The repertoire holds 350,000 to 400,000 clones, with roughly 89% as singletons. Sequencing was carried out using peripheral blood. The origin of the receptors is a young man with active or convalescent COVID-19.

In this sample, this clone turned up once. This chain joins TRBV28 and TRBJ2-2; 14 nucleotides align to TRBD2. CDR1 is MDHEN and CDR2 is SYDVKM in the germline V gene. The CDR3 is 18 amino acids. The V and J ends lost 7 bases and 4 bases, in that order; junction bases with no gene match: 11. CDR3 region: CASTTPGLAGVGTGELFF. CDR3 sequence (DNA): TGTGCCAGCACTACCCCGGGACTAGCGGGAGTAGGCACCGGGGAGCTGTTTTTT.

The gene calls are TRBV27 and TRBJ1-1; 8 bases map to TRBD1. CDR3 length equals 15 residues. Germline lookup yields CDR1 MNHEY and CDR2 SMNVEV (reference sequence). J was trimmed by 2 bases and V by 5 bases; bases with no gene match: 7. As DNA, the CDR3 is TGTGCCAGCAGTCCCTGGGACAGGTTTAACACTGAAGCTTTCTTT. Protein: CASSPWDRFNTEAFF.

Only a few counts were recorded for this clone. The chain is built from TRBV19 and TRBJ1-3, with unresolved D. Trimming cost V 4 bases and J 0 bases, with 10 bases left between them. Germline V gives CDR1 LNHDA, CDR2 SQIVND (reference sequence). The CDR3 is 15 amino acids. For the CDR3, the DNA is TGTGCCAGTAGTAGTCCGGGTAGCTCTGGAAACACCATATATTTT. Residues: CASSSPGSSGNTIYF.

This clone has a handful of counts. The chain combines TRBV3-1 (or the pseudogene TRBV3-2) with TRBJ1-6, with 9 bases that match TRBD1. Germline CDR1 reads LGHDT; CDR2 reads YNNKEL (reference sequence). The CDR3 has 15 amino acids. V shed 3 bases, J shed 5 bases, and the junction held 2 bases outside the gene matches. This CDR3 is CASSHRDRDNSPLHF. For the CDR3, the DNA is TGTGCCAGCAGCCACCGGGACAGGGATAATTCACCCCTCCACTTT.

CDR3 amino acids: CASSLDGTGGDTQYF. The CDR3 DNA sequence: TGTGCCAGCAGCTTAGACGGGACAGGGGGAGATACGCAGTATTTT. The genes are TRBV7-2 and TRBJ2-3; 11 nucleotides match TRBD1. Trimming took 1 base from V and 5 from J; bases not matched to a gene: 2. In germline, CDR1 is SGHTA, CDR2 FQGNSA. CDR3 size: 15 residues.

This clone was found once. The CDR3 here is CASKGVGVGFGYTF. Written as DNA, the CDR3 is TGTGCCAGCAAGGGGGTGGGTGTTGGGTTTGGCTACACCTTC. The rearrangement links TRBV27 to TRBJ1-2; perhaps TRBD1 as D (6 bases). The V end lost 7 bases, the J end lost 7 bases, and 19 bases lay between the germline ends. The CDR3 sequence is 14 residues long. Germline CDR1 and CDR2: MNHEY and SMNVEV (reference sequence).

Worth noting for this clone: Other nucleotide sequences in the sample specify the same CDR3. The V call is TRBV7-3, the J call TRBJ2-1; 13 nucleotides line up with TRBD2. This CDR3 region has 15 residues. Trimming removed 4 bases from V and 4 bases from J; junction bases left unmatched: 1. Germline V gene data show CDR1 as SGHTA and CDR2 as FQGTGA. The CDR3 region is CASSSGLAGYNEQFF. DNA for the CDR3: TGTGCCAGCAGCTCGGGACTAGCGGGGTACAATGAGCAGTTCTTC. Based on the CDR3 plus reference TRBV7-3 and TRBJ2-1, the full variable domain is GAGVSQTPSNKVTEKGKYVELRCDPISGHTALYWYRQSLGQGPEFLIYFQGTGAADDSGLPNDRFFAVRPEGSVSTLKIQRTERGDSAVYLCASSSGLAGYNEQFFGPGTRLTVL.

This sequence joins TRBV29-1 and TRBJ2-7; the D is unclear. Trimming left V 3 bases short and J 7 bases short, with 16 bases between. The V gene's germline CDR1 is SQVTM and CDR2 ANQGSEA. The CDR3 loop spans 13 amino acids. This chain's CDR3 is CSVESGTPREQYF. The CDR3 DNA reads TGCAGCGTTGAGTCCGGAACCCCGAGGGAGCAGTACTTC.

V and J are TRBV11-1 and TRBJ2-1; tentative D call: TRBD2 (6 bases). The CDR3 sequence is 14 residues long. The V end lost 5 bases, the J end lost 0 bases, and 8 bases lay between the germline ends. Germline V gene sequence: CDR1 SGHAT, CDR2 FQDESV (reference sequence). Written as DNA, the CDR3 is TGTGCCAGCAGCGACGGGAGCTCCTACAATGAGCAGTTCTTC. Translated, it gives CASSDGSSYNEQFF.

The table lists this clone with a count of one. The J gene is TRBJ1-1, the V gene TRBV6-5; D unclear. Trimming took off 8 bases at V and 0 bases at J, with 10 bases between the two ends. This CDR3 spans 13 amino acids. Germline CDR1 is MNHEY and CDR2 is SVGAGI. CDR3 sequence reads: CASGRQMNTEAFF. CDR3 nucleotides: TGTGCCAGCGGCAGGCAGATGAACACTGAAGCTTTCTTT.

The genes are TRBV18 and TRBJ2-4, with D unclear. Looked up from germline, CDR1 is KGHSH and CDR2 is LQKENI. V was trimmed by 0 bases and J by 0 bases, leaving 6 bases between them. This CDR3 is 15 amino acids long. The CDR3 loop reads CASSPPGRAKNIQYF. Written as DNA, the CDR3 is TGTGCCAGCTCACCACCGGGCAGAGCCAAAAACATTCAGTACTTC.

The chain carries TRBV7-9 and TRBJ2-2; 7 bases map to TRBD1. CDR3 length equals 18 residues. Looked up from germline, CDR1 is SEHNR and CDR2 is FQNEAQ (reference sequence). J gave up 0 bases and V 5 bases, and 12 bases lay outside the gene matches. The CDR3 DNA is TGTGCCAGCAGCCTCCTAGGGGACAGCCCTACGAACACCGGGGAGCTGTTTTTT. Translating gives CASSLLGDSPTNTGELFF.

The chain joins TRBV12-3 or TRBV12-4 to TRBJ1-2, with 7 bases identical to TRBD1. CDR3 length: 13 residues. With 8 bases clipped from V and 4 bases from J, the junction kept 7 bases outside the gene matches. In nucleotides, the CDR3 is TGTGCCAGCGGCAACCGGGACAGCTATGGCTACACCTTC. Translated, it gives CASGNRDSYGYTF.

This chain links TRBV10-3 with TRBJ1-1; D possibly corresponds to TRBD1 (5 bases). Between the trimmed V and J ends, which lost 6 bases and 2 bases, there was a span of 10 bases. In germline, CDR1 is ENHRY, CDR2 SYGVKD. CDR3 length: 13 amino acids. The CDR3 DNA reads TGTGCCATCAGAGATCAGGGCAACACTGAAGCTTTCTTT. It encodes CAIRDQGNTEAFF.

The rearrangement links TRBV9 to TRBJ2-1, with 7 nucleotides matching TRBD2. With 0 bases clipped from V and 8 bases from J, the junction kept 14 bases outside the gene matches. Germline V gives CDR1 SGDLS, CDR2 YYNGEE. The CDR3 has 17 amino acids. CDR3 in amino acids: CASSVAREAGEVYEQFF. The DNA for the CDR3 is TGTGCCAGCAGCGTAGCTCGGGAGGCGGGAGAAGTATATGAGCAGTTCTTC.

This clone has a handful of counts. The gene calls are TRBV30 and TRBJ2-7, with D tentatively TRBD2 (6 bases). The CDR3 totals 17 residues. Per germline, CDR1 GTSNPN and CDR2 SVGIG (reference sequence). Trimming shortened V by 0 bases and J by 5 bases, and 23 bases separated the two germline ends. CDR3 sequence reads: CAWSVGTLLGVYDEQYF. DNA of the CDR3: TGTGCCTGGAGTGTAGGGACTCTCTTGGGGGTCTACGACGAGCAGTACTTC. Looking up the rest from reference TRBV30 and TRBJ2-7 gives the full variable domain: SQTIHQWPATLVQPVGSPLSLECTVEGTSNPNLYWYRQAAGRGLQLLFYSVGIGQISSEVPQNLSASRPQDRQFILSSKKLLLSDSGFYLCAWSVGTLLGVYDEQYFGPGTRLTVT.